This TCR beta chain appears in the sequencing data of a study of shared clonotypes between healthy human individuals. General study findings and limits: Clonotype sharing among the donors was expected to vary with sequencing depth.

CD8 cells regarded as naive lacked CD45RO, were positively chosen for CCR7, and omitted terminally differentiated effector memory CD45RA+ cells. Study donors comprised healthy, HIV-negative adults devoid of recent acute infection or vaccination. The CDR3 contains 15 residues. The V gene's germline CDR1 is MGHRA and CDR2 YSYEKL. Between the trimmed V and J ends, which lost 3 bases and 4 bases, there was a span of 15 bases. Points on this clone: Its antigen is unknown.

Only in-frame clones appear in the TCRdb table, and some are missing; sequencing was by immunoSEQ multiplex PCR. The profile covers around 2,100,000 clones, with over 85% appearing a single time and 0.9% to 1.5% taken by the ten largest. The clonotype was recovered from a man younger than 35 in good health. Input material: naive CD8+ T cells sorted from blood. V usage is TRBV4-1 and J usage is TRBJ1-2, with D unclear. This chain's CDR3 is CASSQDPDIGYGYTF. CDR3 DNA: TGCGCCAGCAGCCAGGACCCCGACATAGGCTATGGCTACACCTTC.